This is a list of T cell receptor beta chains from one sample in a study of blood T cells in healthy people across ages. TCRdb re-derived calls from the 5' RACE reads in MiXCR, one entry per CDR3 protein. Found here are roughly 1,500,000 distinct CDR3 sequences, about 31% of them singletons; the top ten hold roughly 12%. Sequencing input: blood. The receptors here all came from a woman in her thirties in good health. Both conserved end residues are part of each CDR3. D genes are given only for firm matches.

d_call j_call v_call cdr3_aa
- TRBJ2-1 TRBV4-1 CASSQDPRNSYNEQFF
- TRBJ1-6 TRBV4-1 CASSQGSGSRSPLHF
- TRBJ2-1 TRBV5-6 CASGLGRGRHEQFF
- TRBJ1-2 TRBV28 CASSRKHKANYGYTF
TRBD2 TRBJ2-1 TRBV7-2 CASSLLFLAGGLYNEQFF
TRBD1 TRBJ1-2 TRBV6-5 CASSGTGGNPLGYTF
- TRBJ2-4 TRBV6-2/TRBV6-3 CASSQSDIQYF
- TRBJ1-5 TRBV12-3/TRBV12-4 CASSFGGPQHF
TRBD2 TRBJ2-5 TRBV12-5 CASGSTFSGGETQYF
- TRBJ2-6 TRBV6-4 CASSFRTDLGANVLTF
- TRBJ2-7 TRBV7-9 CASTLEEGKGNEQYF
- TRBJ2-3 TRBV12-3/TRBV12-4 CASLDSPTDTQYF
TRBD1 TRBJ1-5 TRBV28 CASSFRGGSPQHF